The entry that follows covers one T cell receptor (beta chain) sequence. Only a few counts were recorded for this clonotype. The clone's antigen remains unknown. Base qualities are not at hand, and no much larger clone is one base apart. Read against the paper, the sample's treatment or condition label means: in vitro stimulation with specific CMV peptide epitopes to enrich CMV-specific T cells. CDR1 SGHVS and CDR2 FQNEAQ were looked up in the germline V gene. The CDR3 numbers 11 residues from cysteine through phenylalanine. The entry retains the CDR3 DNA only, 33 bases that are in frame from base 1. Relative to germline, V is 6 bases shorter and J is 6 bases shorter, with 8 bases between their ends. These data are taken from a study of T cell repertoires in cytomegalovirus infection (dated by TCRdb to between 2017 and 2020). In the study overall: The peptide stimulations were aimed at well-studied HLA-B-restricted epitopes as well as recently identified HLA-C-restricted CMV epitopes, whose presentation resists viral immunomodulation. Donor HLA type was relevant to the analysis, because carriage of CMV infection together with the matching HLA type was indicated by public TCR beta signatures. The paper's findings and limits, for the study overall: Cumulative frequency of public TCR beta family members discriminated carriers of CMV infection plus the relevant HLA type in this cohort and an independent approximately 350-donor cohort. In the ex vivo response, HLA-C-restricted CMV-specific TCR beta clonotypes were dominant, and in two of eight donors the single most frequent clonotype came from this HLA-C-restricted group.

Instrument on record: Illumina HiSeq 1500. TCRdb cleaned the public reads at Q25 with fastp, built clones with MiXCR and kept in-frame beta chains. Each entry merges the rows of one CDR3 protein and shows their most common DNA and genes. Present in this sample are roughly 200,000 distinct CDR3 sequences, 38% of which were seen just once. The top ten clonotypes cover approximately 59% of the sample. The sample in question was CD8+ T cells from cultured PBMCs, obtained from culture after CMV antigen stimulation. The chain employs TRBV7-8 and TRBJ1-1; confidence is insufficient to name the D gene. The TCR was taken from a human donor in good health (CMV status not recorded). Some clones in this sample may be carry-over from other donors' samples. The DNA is TGTGCCAGCAGTAATAACCCTGAAGCTTTCTTT. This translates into CASSNNPEAFF.